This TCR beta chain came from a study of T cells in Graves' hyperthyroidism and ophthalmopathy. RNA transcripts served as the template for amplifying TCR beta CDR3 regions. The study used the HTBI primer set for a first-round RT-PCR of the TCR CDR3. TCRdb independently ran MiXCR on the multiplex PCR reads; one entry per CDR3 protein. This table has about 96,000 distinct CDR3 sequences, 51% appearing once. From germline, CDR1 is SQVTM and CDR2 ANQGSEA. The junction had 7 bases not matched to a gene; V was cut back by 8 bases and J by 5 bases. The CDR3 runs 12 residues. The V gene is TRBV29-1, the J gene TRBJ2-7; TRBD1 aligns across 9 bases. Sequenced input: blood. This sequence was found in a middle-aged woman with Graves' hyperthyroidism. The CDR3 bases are TGCAGCCTCAGGACAGGGGATCACGAGCAGTACTTC. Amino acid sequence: CSLRTGDHEQYF.